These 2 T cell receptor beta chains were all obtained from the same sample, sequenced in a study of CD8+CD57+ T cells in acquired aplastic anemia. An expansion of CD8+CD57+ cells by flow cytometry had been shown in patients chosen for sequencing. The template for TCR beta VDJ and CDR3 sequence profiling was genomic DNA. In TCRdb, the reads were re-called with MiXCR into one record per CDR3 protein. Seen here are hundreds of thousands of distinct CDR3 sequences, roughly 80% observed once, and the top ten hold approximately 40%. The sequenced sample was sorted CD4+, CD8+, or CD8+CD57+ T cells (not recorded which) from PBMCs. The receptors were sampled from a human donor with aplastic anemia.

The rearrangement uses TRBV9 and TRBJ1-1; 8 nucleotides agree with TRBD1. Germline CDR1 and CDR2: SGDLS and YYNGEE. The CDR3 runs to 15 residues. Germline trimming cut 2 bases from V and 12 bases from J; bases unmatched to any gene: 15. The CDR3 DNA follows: TGTGCCAGCAGCGTCCGGACAGGGAACACCGGGGAGCCTTTCTTT. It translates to CASSVRTGNTGEPFF.

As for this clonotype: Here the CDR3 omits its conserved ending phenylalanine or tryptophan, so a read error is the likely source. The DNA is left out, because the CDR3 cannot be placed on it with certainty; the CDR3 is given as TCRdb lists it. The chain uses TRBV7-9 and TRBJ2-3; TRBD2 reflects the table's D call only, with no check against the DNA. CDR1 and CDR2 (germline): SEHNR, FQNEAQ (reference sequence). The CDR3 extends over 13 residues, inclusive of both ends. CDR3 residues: CASSSTSGRASTD.